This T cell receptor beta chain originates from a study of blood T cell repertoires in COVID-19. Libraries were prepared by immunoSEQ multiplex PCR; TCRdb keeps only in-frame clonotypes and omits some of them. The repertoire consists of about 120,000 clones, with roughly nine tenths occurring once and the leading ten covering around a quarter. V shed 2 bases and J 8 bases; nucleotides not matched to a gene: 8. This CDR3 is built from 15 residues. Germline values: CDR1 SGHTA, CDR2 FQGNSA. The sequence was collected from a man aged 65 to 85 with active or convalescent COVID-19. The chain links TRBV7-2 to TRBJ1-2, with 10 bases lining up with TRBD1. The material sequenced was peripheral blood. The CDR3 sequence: CASSLMGQGPLGYTF. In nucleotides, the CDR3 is TGTGCCAGCAGCTTAATGGGACAGGGGCCTCTCGGCTACACCTTC.